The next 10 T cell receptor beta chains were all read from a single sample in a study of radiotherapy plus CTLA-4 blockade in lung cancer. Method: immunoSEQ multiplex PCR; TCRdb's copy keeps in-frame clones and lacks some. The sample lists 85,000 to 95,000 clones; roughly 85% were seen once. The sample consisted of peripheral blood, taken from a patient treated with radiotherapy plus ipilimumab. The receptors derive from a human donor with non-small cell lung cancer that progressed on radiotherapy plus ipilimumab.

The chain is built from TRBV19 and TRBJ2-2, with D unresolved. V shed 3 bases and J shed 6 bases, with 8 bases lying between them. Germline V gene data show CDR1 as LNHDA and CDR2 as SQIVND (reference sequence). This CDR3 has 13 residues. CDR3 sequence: CASSIPPSGELFF. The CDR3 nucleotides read TGTGCCAGTAGTATCCCACCTTCCGGGGAGCTGTTTTTT.

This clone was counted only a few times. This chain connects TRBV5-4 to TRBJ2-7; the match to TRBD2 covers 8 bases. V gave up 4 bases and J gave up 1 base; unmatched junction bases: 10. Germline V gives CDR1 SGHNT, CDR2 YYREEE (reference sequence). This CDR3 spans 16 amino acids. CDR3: CASSTSSGWGSYEQYF. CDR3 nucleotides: TGTGCCAGCAGCACCTCTAGCGGGTGGGGATCCTACGAGCAGTACTTC.

CDR3 sequence (DNA): TGTGCCAGCAGCTTCTCTTCCGGGACTAGGGTCCACAATGAGCAGTTCTTC. Translating it yields CASSFSSGTRVHNEQFF. The chain carries TRBV13 and TRBJ2-1, with 8 bases aligning to TRBD2. Germline V gene lookup returns CDR1 PRHDT and CDR2 FYEKMQ (reference sequence). The CDR3 contains 17 residues. Trimming took 3 bases from V and 5 from J; bases not matched to a gene: 12.

CDR3 in DNA: TGTGCCAGCAGCTTAGATTCGGGGGCCGCTTTCTTT. This sequence encodes CASSLDSGAAFF. The J gene is TRBJ1-1, the V gene TRBV7-8; the D gene is possibly TRBD1 (6 bases). The CDR3 sequence is 12 residues long. V was clipped by 1 base and J by 11 bases, with 11 bases between them. Germline V CDR1 and CDR2: SGHVS, FQNEAQ.

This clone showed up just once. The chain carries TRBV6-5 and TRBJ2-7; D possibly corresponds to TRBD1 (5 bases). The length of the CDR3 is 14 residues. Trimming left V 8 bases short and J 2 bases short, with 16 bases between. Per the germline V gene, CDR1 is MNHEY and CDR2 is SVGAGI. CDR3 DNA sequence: TGTGCCAGCCGGGTGACAGTACCCACCTACGAGCAGTACGTC. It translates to CASRVTVPTYEQYV.

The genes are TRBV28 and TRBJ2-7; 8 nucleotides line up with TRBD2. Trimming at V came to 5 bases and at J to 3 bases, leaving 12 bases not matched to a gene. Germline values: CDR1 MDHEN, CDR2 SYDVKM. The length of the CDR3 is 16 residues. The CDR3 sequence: CASSHPSSGSGYEQYF. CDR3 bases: TGTGCCAGCAGTCACCCGTCAAGCGGGAGCGGCTACGAGCAGTACTTC.

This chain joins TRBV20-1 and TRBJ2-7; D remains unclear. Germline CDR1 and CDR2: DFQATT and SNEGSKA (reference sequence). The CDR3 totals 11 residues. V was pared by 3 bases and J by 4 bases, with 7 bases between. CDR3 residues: CSARDGYEQYF. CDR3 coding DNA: TGCAGTGCTAGGGACGGTTACGAGCAGTACTTC.

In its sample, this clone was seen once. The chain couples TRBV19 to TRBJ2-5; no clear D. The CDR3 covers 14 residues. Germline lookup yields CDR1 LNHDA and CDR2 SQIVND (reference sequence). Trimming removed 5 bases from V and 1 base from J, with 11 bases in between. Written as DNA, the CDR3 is TGTGCCAGTAGTGCCCGACGGACCCAAGAGACCCAGTACTTC. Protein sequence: CASSARRTQETQYF. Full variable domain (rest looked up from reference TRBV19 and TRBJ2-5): DGGITQSPKYLFRKEGQNVTLSCEQNLNHDAMYWYRQDPGQGLRLIYYSQIVNDFQKGDIAEGYSVSREKKESFPLTVTSAQKNPTAFYLCASSARRTQETQYFGPGTRLLVL.

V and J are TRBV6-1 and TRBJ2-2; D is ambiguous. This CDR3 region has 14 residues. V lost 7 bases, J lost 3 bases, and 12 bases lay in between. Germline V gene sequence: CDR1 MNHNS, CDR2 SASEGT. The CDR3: CASIRQVDTGELFF. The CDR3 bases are TGTGCCAGCATCCGGCAGGTAGACACCGGGGAGCTGTTTTTT.

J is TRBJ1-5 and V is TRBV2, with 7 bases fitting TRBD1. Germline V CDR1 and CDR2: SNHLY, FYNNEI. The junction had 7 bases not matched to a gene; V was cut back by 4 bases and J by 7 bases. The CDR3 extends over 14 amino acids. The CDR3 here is CASSAGGVRQPQHF. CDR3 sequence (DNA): TGTGCCAGCAGTGCAGGGGGGGTCCGGCAGCCCCAGCATTTT.